This entry lists 32 T cell receptor beta chains sequenced from one sample in a study of T cells expressing NK-cell markers (dated by TCRdb to the early 2020s). Library creation used 5' RACE. The instrument given in TCRdb is Illumina HiSeq 2000. With the reads reprocessed by TCRdb, a single entry stands for each CDR3 protein sequence and no DNA is reported. This sample's listing comprises some 390,000 distinct CDR3 sequences. The ten largest account for approximately 11% of the sample. Sequencing used blood T cells: a sorted CD56 or NKG2C T cell subset, CD4+ or CD8+ T cells, or bulk PBMC T cells (not recorded which). Source of these receptors: a woman in her forties or fifties in good health. Donor details come from another sample of the same person, matched by shared clones.

The V call is TRBV18, the J call TRBJ1-1; TCRdb picks TRBD1, but there is no DNA to check that call. Germline V gene sequence: CDR1 KGHSH, CDR2 LQKENI. The CDR3 totals 14 residues. CDR3 amino acids: CASSPQGAGTEAFF.

The chain is built from TRBV6-2 or TRBV6-3 and TRBJ2-5; TCRdb selects TRBD2, and the lack of DNA leaves this call unchecked. Looked up from germline, CDR1 is MNHEY and CDR2 is SVGEGT. The CDR3 is made up of 16 amino acids. The CDR3 loop is CASSYIQGLGLETQYF.

V is TRBV20-1 and J is TRBJ1-2; TCRdb indicates TRBD1, and absent DNA this call remains unverified. The CDR3 totals 16 residues. Per germline, CDR1 DFQATT and CDR2 SNEGSKA (reference sequence). The CDR3 loop is CSANRDSQLILGGYTF.

The chain combines TRBV7-8 with TRBJ2-3; TCRdb lists TRBD2, though no DNA is available to test this call. Germline V gives CDR1 SGHVS, CDR2 FQNEAQ. This CDR3 is 14 amino acids long. The CDR3 loop is CASTSAGVTDTQYF.

V gene TRBV7-8 combines with J gene TRBJ1-5. From germline, CDR1 is SGHVS and CDR2 FQNEAQ. The CDR3 covers 13 residues. The CDR3 protein is CASSTLGNQPQHF.

Frequency places this clonotype as medium-sized (0.01 to 0.1%). The gene calls are TRBV27 and TRBJ1-2; TCRdb's assignment of TRBD1 cannot be checked, as there is no DNA. Per the germline V gene, CDR1 is MNHEY and CDR2 is SMNVEV (reference sequence). There are 14 residues in the CDR3. The CDR3 loop is CASSLSIGGVGYTF.

The chain is built from TRBV5-4 and TRBJ1-2. CDR1 is SGHNT and CDR2 is YYREEE in the germline V gene (reference sequence). The CDR3 contains 14 residues. CDR3 amino acids: CASSPGGANYGYTF.

The genes are TRBV14 and TRBJ2-7; the TCRdb call, TRBD1, lacks DNA for checking. This CDR3 has 16 residues. CDR1 and CDR2 from the germline V gene are SGHDN and FVKESK. The CDR3 region is CASSLQGGQGPHEQYF.

The chain recombines TRBV12-3 or TRBV12-4 with TRBJ1-1. The CDR3 loop spans 17 amino acids. The CDR3 sequence: CASSLAPQLSWRTEAFF.

V gene TRBV9 combines with J gene TRBJ2-5; TCRdb indicates TRBD2, and absent DNA this call remains unverified. The CDR3 has 18 amino acids. Germline V gene sequence: CDR1 SGDLS, CDR2 YYNGEE. The CDR3 region is CASSPSPSSGTSQETQYF. Together with reference TRBV9 and TRBJ2-5, the CDR3 gives the full variable domain: DSGVTQTPKHLITATGQRVTLRCSPRSGDLSVYWYQQSLDQGLQFLIQYYNGEERAKGNILERFSAQQFPDLHSELNLSSLELGDSALYFCASSPSPSSGTSQETQYFGPGTRLLVL.

The genes are TRBV3-1 and TRBJ1-1. CDR3 length equals 14 residues. The germline V gene has CDR1 LGHDT and CDR2 YNNKEL (reference sequence). The CDR3 protein is CASSQDLGPTEAFF.

This sequence joins TRBV12-3 or TRBV12-4 and TRBJ1-5; the TRBD1 assignment by TCRdb is unverifiable without DNA. The CDR3 totals 13 residues. CDR3 loop: CASSGTEGQPQHF.

This chain links TRBV11-2 with TRBJ2-3; the D call from TCRdb, TRBD2, cannot be confirmed without DNA. Germline V CDR1 and CDR2: SGHAT, FQNNGV. The CDR3 covers 17 residues. The CDR3 protein is CASSLEGYSSPLDTQYF.

CDR3 in amino acids: CASKPTGSAGELFF. The chain uses TRBV12-3 or TRBV12-4 and TRBJ2-2; TCRdb picks TRBD1, but there is no DNA to check that call. The CDR3 spans 14 residues.

The chain couples TRBV11-2 to TRBJ1-5; TCRdb picks TRBD1, but there is no DNA to check that call. CDR1 is SGHAT, CDR2 FQNNGV, per germline. This CDR3 comprises 15 residues. The CDR3 sequence: CASSPGRGASQPQHF.

The rearrangement links TRBV29-1 to TRBJ2-7; TCRdb's D call of TRBD2 is untestable without DNA. Germline V lookup: CDR1 SQVTM, CDR2 ANQGSEA. The CDR3 loop spans 13 amino acids. The chain's CDR3 is CSVEWDYSYEQYF.

The chain couples TRBV15 to TRBJ2-3; TCRdb's D gene call, TRBD1, goes unchecked for lack of DNA. CDR1 and CDR2 (germline): LNHNV, YYDKDF (reference sequence). CDR3 size: 18 residues. The CDR3 here is CATSRTTTGTPPGDTQYF.

The chain has TRBV27 and TRBJ1-2; TCRdb lists TRBD1, though no DNA is available to test this call. Germline values: CDR1 MNHEY, CDR2 SMNVEV (reference sequence). This CDR3 is built from 15 residues. The CDR3 sequence: CASSPRTPGGYGYTF.

The chain has TRBV5-1 and TRBJ1-1; TCRdb selects TRBD1, and the lack of DNA leaves this call unchecked. The CDR3 has 14 amino acids. The V gene's germline CDR1 is SGHRS and CDR2 YFSETQ. Here the CDR3 reads CASTPQGVNTEAFF. The variable domain in full, completed from reference TRBV5-1 and TRBJ1-1, reads KAGVTQTPRYLIKTRGQQVTLSCSPISGHRSVSWYQQTPGQGLQFLFEYFSETQRNKGNFPGRFSGRQFSNSRSEMNVSTLELGDSALYLCASTPQGVNTEAFFGQGTRLTVV.

The J gene is TRBJ2-7, the V gene TRBV7-9. The CDR3 is 15 amino acids. Germline V gene sequence: CDR1 SEHNR, CDR2 FQNEAQ (reference sequence). The CDR3 sequence: CASSLNKRSTYEQYF.

The chain is built from TRBV5-1 and TRBJ2-1; without DNA, the TCRdb call of TRBD2 cannot be checked. The V gene's germline CDR1 is SGHRS and CDR2 YFSETQ. CDR3 size: 13 residues. The CDR3 spells CASSPSSQFEQFF.

The rearrangement joins TRBV12-3 or TRBV12-4 to TRBJ1-2. The CDR3 has 12 residues. The CDR3 loop reads CASRRTEYGYTF.

The rearrangement links TRBV28 to TRBJ2-5; TCRdb designates TRBD2, a call that cannot be tested without DNA. The CDR3 length is 17 residues. Germline assignment: CDR1 MDHEN and CDR2 SYDVKM. Here the CDR3 reads CASSSLLGLAGLETQYF.

The genes are TRBV11-2 and TRBJ2-2; TCRdb returns TRBD2, unconfirmable since there is no DNA. CDR3 length: 17 residues. CDR1 is SGHAT and CDR2 is FQNNGV in the germline V gene. CDR3: CASIPPMRERITGELFF.

This rearrangement joins TRBV7-9 to TRBJ2-3; TCRdb outputs TRBD1, but without DNA this stays unchecked. Germline V gene data show CDR1 as SEHNR and CDR2 as FQNEAQ (reference sequence). The CDR3 runs to 15 residues. CDR3 sequence: CASSGRATSTDTQYF.

J is TRBJ2-1 and V is TRBV9; TCRdb's D call of TRBD2 is untestable without DNA. From germline, CDR1 is SGDLS and CDR2 YYNGEE. The CDR3 has 19 amino acids. CDR3 sequence reads: CASSGARRGLAGPYNEQFF. The variable domain in full, completed from reference TRBV9 and TRBJ2-1, reads DSGVTQTPKHLITATGQRVTLRCSPRSGDLSVYWYQQSLDQGLQFLIQYYNGEERAKGNILERFSAQQFPDLHSELNLSSLELGDSALYFCASSGARRGLAGPYNEQFFGPGTRLTVL.

The chain carries TRBV29-1 and TRBJ2-2; TCRdb outputs TRBD1, but without DNA this stays unchecked. CDR1 and CDR2 from the germline V gene are SQVTM and ANQGSEA. The CDR3 is 13 residues long. The chain's CDR3 is CSARFLGIGELFF.

J is TRBJ1-5 and V is TRBV10-3; TCRdb calls TRBD1, which cannot be checked without DNA. The CDR3 extends over 14 amino acids. Germline CDR1 reads ENHRY; CDR2 reads SYGVKD. This CDR3 reads CAISQAGGSQPQHF.

The chain is built from TRBV30 and TRBJ2-2. The germline gives CDR1 GTSNPN, CDR2 SVGIG (reference sequence). CDR3 length: 13 residues. This chain's CDR3 is CAWSVGETGELFF.

The CDR3 is CASSHRQGIYEQYF. The chain is built from TRBV12-3 or TRBV12-4 and TRBJ2-7; as DNA is missing, the TRBD1 call by TCRdb cannot be tested. The CDR3 covers 14 residues.

The V gene is TRBV5-1, the J gene TRBJ1-4; the TCRdb call, TRBD1, lacks DNA for checking. The CDR3 loop spans 16 amino acids. Germline lookup yields CDR1 SGHRS and CDR2 YFSETQ. CDR3 sequence reads: CASSRQRGQFNEKLFF.

V is TRBV6-4 and J is TRBJ1-2. The CDR3 is made up of 13 amino acids. Germline values: CDR1 MRHNA, CDR2 SNTAGT. The CDR3 loop is CASSESGFGGYTF.